This T cell receptor beta chain originates from a study of beta chain features in type 1 diabetes. Findings and limits, study-wide: Overrepresentation of cells with high TCR expression could result from cDNA sequencing. The question of HLA type influencing TCRB rearrangement was one that remained unresolved here. When Type 1 diabetes patients were examined, their TCRB CDR3s proved moderately but significantly shorter in all four CD4+ subsets.

A sort by CD45RO/CCR7/CD25/CD127/CD95/CD27 yielded CD4+ naive, central memory, regulatory and stem cell-like memory cells. Concerning this clone itself: Its antigen is as yet unknown.

Sequencing targeted expressed TCRB transcripts, as all isolated RNA had been reverse transcribed. Clones were read by immunoSEQ multiplex PCR, and TCRdb kept only the in-frame ones, dropping some. The table lists 150,000 to 180,000 clones, 10% to 13% of them singletons, with more than 0.4% in the top ten. Between the trimmed V and J ends, which lost 7 bases and 2 bases, there was a span of 12 bases. Germline loops: CDR1 SNHLY, CDR2 FYNNEI. The CDR3 totals 14 residues. Sequenced sample: central memory CD4+ T cells from blood. The sequence was obtained from a man aged 25-45 years with type 1 diabetes. The chain carries TRBV2 and TRBJ2-1, with D possibly being TRBD2 (6 bases). The CDR3 DNA is TGTGCCAGCACTAGACTAGTAACCTACAATGAGCAGTTCTTC. This codes for CASTRLVTYNEQFF.